This T cell receptor (beta chain) came from a study of blood T cell repertoires in COVID-19. Study as a whole: The cDNA or gDNA used as material had been derived from T cells, B-cell-depleted T cells, or PBMCs.

TCRdb keeps only in-frame clones here, not all; method: immunoSEQ multiplex PCR. The sample carries around 260,000 clones, more than 80% recorded once. After removal of 4 bases from V and 2 bases from J, the junction contained 7 bases not matched to a gene. Looked up from germline, CDR1 is SGDLS and CDR2 is YYNGEE. This CDR3 is 15 amino acids long. Those enrolled, adults aged roughly 18 to 95 years, came from about two dozen US areas. Each participant's cohort was designated according to participant-reported clinical history. Donors in Cohort 3 who had recovered were those with two negative PCRs, healthcare professional clearance, or resolution of their symptoms.

The V call is TRBV9, the J call TRBJ2-7, with TRBD2 identical over 9 bases. The receptor was isolated from a woman aged 25 to 45 who had recovered from COVID-19. Material: PBMCs or T cells enriched from blood (not recorded which). CDR3 in DNA: TGTGCCAGCAGCCCCTTAGCGGGAGCAGCCTACGAGCAGTACTTC. It specifies CASSPLAGAAYEQYF.